The TCR beta chain described here comes from a study of cytomegalovirus exposure and HLA in healthy donors. Data came from immunoSEQ multiplex PCR; TCRdb stores just in-frame clones and leaves some out. The profile shows some 130,000 clones, almost 85% of them singletons. The CDR3 consists of 13 residues. The germline gives CDR1 SGHNT, CDR2 YYREEE (reference sequence). V lost 4 bases and J lost 0, with 5 bases in between. This clone occurred a few times. The sample was PBMCs. The chain recombines TRBV5-4 with TRBJ2-1; D unclear. The receptor comes from a man aged 30-40 years in good health and CMV-seropositive. The CDR3 sequence: CASSASSYNEQFF. As DNA, the CDR3 is TGTGCCAGCAGCGCGAGCTCCTACAATGAGCAGTTCTTC.